This T cell receptor beta chain appears in the sequencing data of a study of cytomegalovirus exposure and HLA in healthy donors. Notes on the study in general: The study labeled roughly 160 TCR beta chains cytomegalovirus-associated. Earlier analysis looked at TCR beta V segments, and most were productive about 87% or about 30% of the time.

A note on this clone: What it recognizes is unknown.

Primers for the PCR totalled 60 Vbeta and 13 Jbeta. Only in-frame clones appear in the TCRdb table, and some are missing; sequencing was by immunoSEQ multiplex PCR. The data show more than 80,000 clones, roughly four fifths seen once. This receptor was identified in a middle-aged man in good health and CMV-seronegative. The sample comprised PBMCs.

The CDR3 region is CASSLGGGSTDTQYF. The CDR3, as DNA: TGTGCCAGCAGCTTAGGCGGGGGAAGCACAGATACGCAGTATTTT. The chain has TRBV5-4 and TRBJ2-3, with 7 bases that match TRBD2. V was pared by 2 bases and J by 0 bases, with 3 bases of the junction left unmatched. The CDR3 is made up of 15 amino acids. Germline lookup yields CDR1 SGHNT and CDR2 YYREEE (reference sequence).